A single sample is the source of the 21 T cell receptor beta chains below, sequenced in a study of regulatory T cells in long-lasting Graves disease (TCRdb year 2021). The library was obtained by multiplex PCR. Sequencing used an Illumina HiSeq 4000. iRepertoire HTBI primers and Arm-PCR amplification of CDR3 regions were used to construct TCR beta libraries. Using fastp at Q25 and MiXCR, TCRdb reprocessed the public reads and kept productive beta chains. Records with the same CDR3 protein are collapsed into one entry carrying the most frequent genes and DNA. The sample table records about 620,000 distinct CDR3 sequences; about 15% of these occur just once. The top ten hold about 18% of the sample. Taken with the paper, the label for time point translates to: newly diagnosed GD, antithyroid drugs for less than 3 months. For both TCR sequencing and RNA sequencing, RNA was extracted from PBMCs in TRIzol.

These records were also assigned to another study, of T cells in Graves' hyperthyroidism and ophthalmopathy.

Sequenced material: peripheral blood mononuclear cells (PBMCs), taken at new diagnosis, from a patient treated with antithyroid drugs. The origin of the receptors is a woman aged 30 to 39 with Graves disease. Donor details come from another sample of the same person, matched by shared clones.

Notes on this clonotype: This may be a read error: a much more frequent sequence differs by one nucleotide. The chain recombines TRBV18 with TRBJ1-5; TRBD1 matches at 7 bases. Germline assignment: CDR1 KGHSH and CDR2 LQKENI. The CDR3 has 13 residues. The CDR3 is CASSIDRAQPRHF. The CDR3, as DNA: TGTGCCAGCTCAATTGACAGGGCCCAGCCCCGGCATTTT.

This chain joins TRBV20-1 and TRBJ2-7; 14 bases agree with TRBD2. Germline CDR1 reads DFQATT; CDR2 reads SNEGSKA (reference sequence). The CDR3 is 15 amino acids. V lost 6 bases, J lost 4 bases, and 8 bases stayed unmatched. Written as DNA, the CDR3 is TGCAGTGCCGGGACTAGCGGGAGCGGTTTGTACGAGCAGTACTTC. Residues: CSAGTSGSGLYEQYF.

V and J are TRBV3-1 and TRBJ2-3, with D perhaps TRBD1 (5 bases). This CDR3 has 15 amino acids. The germline V and J ends were trimmed by 1 base and 2 bases, with 10 bases remaining between them. CDR1 is LGHDT and CDR2 is YNNKEL in the germline V gene (reference sequence). The DNA for the CDR3 is TGTGCCAGCAGCCAAGGTAACAGGTTCACAGATACGCAGTATTTT. This sequence encodes CASSQGNRFTDTQYF.

This clonotype was detected a few times. The V and J genes are TRBV18 and TRBJ1-4, with no clear D. The ends were cut back, 0 bases at V and 5 bases at J, with 7 bases in the middle. Germline V gives CDR1 KGHSH, CDR2 LQKENI. The CDR3 has 14 residues. In DNA, the CDR3 is TGTGCCAGCTCACCACCCCCCCTCAATGAAAAACTGTTTTTT. The encoded protein is CASSPPPLNEKLFF.

The V gene is TRBV7-2, the J gene TRBJ1-5; 7 nucleotides align to TRBD1. Germline V gene sequence: CDR1 SGHTA, CDR2 FQGNSA. The CDR3 contains 15 residues. Trimming at V came to 1 base and at J to 6 bases, leaving 6 bases not matched to a gene. The CDR3 protein is CASSLGSRGRQPQHF. As DNA, the CDR3 is TGTGCCAGCAGCTTAGGGTCTAGGGGGCGTCAGCCCCAGCATTTT.

This clonotype was observed many times. The genes are TRBV9 and TRBJ1-1; D perhaps matches TRBD1 (5 bases). CDR1 SGDLS and CDR2 YYNGEE come from the germline V gene. Deletions cut 4 bases from V and 4 bases from J, with 11 bases between. This CDR3 region has 13 residues. CDR3 region: CASSLNRFTEAFF. Here the CDR3 DNA reads TGTGCCAGCAGCCTTAACAGGTTCACTGAAGCTTTCTTT. The full variable domain, its missing parts supplied by reference TRBV9 and TRBJ1-1, is DSGVTQTPKHLITATGQRVTLRCSPRSGDLSVYWYQQSLDQGLQFLIQYYNGEERAKGNILERFSAQQFPDLHSELNLSSLELGDSALYFCASSLNRFTEAFFGQGTRLTVV.

The CDR3 loop is CASSRLTGGEQYF. CDR3 coding DNA: TGTGCCAGTAGTCGGCTAACAGGTGGCGAGCAGTACTTC. The V and J genes are TRBV19 and TRBJ2-7, with TRBD1 as a possible D gene (5 bases). The germline V gene encodes CDR1 LNHDA and CDR2 SQIVND (reference sequence). CDR3 length: 13 residues. V lost 5 bases and J 6 bases, leaving 14 bases between the germline ends.

This clonotype was seen more than once but under ten times. V is TRBV7-8 and J is TRBJ2-7, with TRBD1 matching over 7 bases. With 2 bases clipped from V and 3 bases from J, the junction kept 7 bases outside the gene matches. The CDR3 length is 15 residues. Germline V gene lookup returns CDR1 SGHVS and CDR2 FQNEAQ. The CDR3 here is CASSLLGTAYYEQYF. The CDR3 nucleotides read TGTGCCAGCAGCTTACTCGGGACAGCATACTACGAGCAGTACTTC.

This clonotype was recorded at least ten times. One end of the junction varies from germline; a read error may be responsible. The chain recombines TRBV7-9 with TRBJ2-1, with D hard to call. The CDR3 sequence is 11 residues long. Germline V gene sequence: CDR1 SEHNR, CDR2 FQNEAQ (reference sequence). CDR3 sequence (DNA): TGTGCCAGCAGCTTAGGGGTGACGGCTCGCTTC. Encoded protein: CASSLGVTARF.

This clonotype was counted only a few times. V usage is TRBV27 and J usage is TRBJ1-6; weak D call: TRBD1 (6 bases). This CDR3 spans 13 amino acids. The germline V gene encodes CDR1 MNHEY and CDR2 SMNVEV (reference sequence). V dropped 7 bases and J dropped 9 bases, with 13 bases sitting between them. CDR3 residues: CASTSQQGSPLHF. DNA for the CDR3: TGTGCCAGCACTTCCCAACAGGGTTCACCCCTCCACTTT.

This rearrangement joins TRBV29-1 to TRBJ2-3; 7 positions agree with TRBD1. After removal of 6 bases from V and 1 base from J, the junction contained 7 bases not matched to a gene. The germline V gene encodes CDR1 SQVTM and CDR2 ANQGSEA. The CDR3 sequence is 14 residues long. The CDR3 bases are TGCAGCGTCCCCGGACAGGTGCGCACAGATACGCAGTATTTT. Translating it yields CSVPGQVRTDTQYF.

This clonotype has at least ten counts. This sequence joins TRBV27 and TRBJ1-3; 12 nucleotides align to TRBD1. There are 21 residues in the CDR3. V lost 5 bases to trimming and J lost 1 base; unmatched junction nucleotides: 18. In germline, CDR1 is MNHEY, CDR2 SMNVEV (reference sequence). In nucleotides, the CDR3 is TGTGCCAGCAGTCTACTCCCTCCGGGACAGGGGGCATTTTCTTCTGGAAACACCATATATTTT. It specifies CASSLLPPGQGAFSSGNTIYF.

This clonotype was observed many times. The genes are TRBV2 and TRBJ1-5; 7 nucleotides agree with TRBD1. The CDR3 is 14 amino acids. With 6 bases clipped from V and 3 bases from J, the junction kept 5 bases outside the gene matches. Germline CDR1 is SNHLY and CDR2 is FYNNEI. In DNA, the CDR3 is TGTGCCAGCAGACCGGGACAGAACAATCAGCCCCAGCATTTT. Translation: CASRPGQNNQPQHF.

This clonotype was detected many times. The V and J genes are TRBV28 and TRBJ2-1; D is unclear. The CDR3 length is 17 residues. Trimming pared 0 bases from V and 5 bases from J, leaving 17 bases between. From germline, CDR1 is MDHEN and CDR2 SYDVKM. Written as DNA, the CDR3 is TGTGCCAGCAGTTTATGGTGGAGATCCCTTACGGACAATGAGCAGTTCTTC. Translated: CASSLWWRSLTDNEQFF. Combining the CDR3 with reference TRBV28 and TRBJ2-1 gives the whole variable domain DVKVTQSSRYLVKRTGEKVFLECVQDMDHENMFWYRQDPGLGLRLIYFSYDVKMKEKGDIPEGYSVSREKKERFSLILESASTNQTSMYLCASSLWWRSLTDNEQFFGPGTRLTVL.

Turning to this clonotype: A read error is possible here, since a much larger clone lies one base away. The chain joins TRBV3-1 to TRBJ2-3, with 7 bases that match TRBD1. This CDR3 has 14 amino acids. Per germline, CDR1 LGHDT and CDR2 YNNKEL (reference sequence). The CDR3 here is CAGSQTGRTDTQYF. CDR3 DNA sequence: TGTGCCGGCAGCCAGACAGGGCGTACAGATACGCAGTATTTT.

V gene TRBV19 combines with J gene TRBJ1-5, with D perhaps TRBD1 (5 bases). V lost 9 bases and J 2 bases, leaving 14 bases between the germline ends. The CDR3 runs to 14 residues. The germline CDR1 and CDR2 sequences are LNHDA and SQIVND (reference sequence). CDR3 protein: CASRDSGGNQPQHF. The CDR3 DNA reads TGTGCCAGCCGGGACTCCGGTGGCAATCAGCCCCAGCATTTT.

In this sample, this clonotype turned up many times. The gene calls are TRBV2 and TRBJ2-2; no clear D gene. The CDR3 covers 12 residues. Looked up from germline, CDR1 is SNHLY and CDR2 is FYNNEI. The V end was cut by 2 bases, the J end by 15 bases, with 13 bases between. CDR3 DNA: TGTGCCAGCAGTGAACCGAGAAACGGCTTGTTTTTT. Amino acid sequence: CASSEPRNGLFF.

This clonotype was observed a handful of times. The chain joins TRBV10-2 to TRBJ2-7; D is unresolved. The CDR3 loop spans 13 amino acids. Trimming removed 4 bases at V and 2 bases at J, with 9 bases between. CDR1 WSHSY and CDR2 SAAADI come from the germline V gene. CDR3 amino acids: CASSGITAYEQYF. The CDR3 region has the DNA TGCGCCAGCAGTGGTATAACAGCCTACGAGCAGTACTTC.

This clonotype was seen repeatedly, ten times or more. The rearrangement uses TRBV28 and TRBJ1-1; no clear D gene. This CDR3 is 13 amino acids long. Germline CDR1 MDHEN, CDR2 SYDVKM. The V end was cut by 8 bases, the J end by 0 bases, with 10 bases between. The CDR3 nucleotides read TGTGCCAGCTGCCTGGGAATGAACACTGAAGCTTTCTTT. Translation gives CASCLGMNTEAFF.

There are many counts of this clonotype. The J gene is TRBJ1-2, the V gene TRBV29-1, with 7 bases matching TRBD1. V was pared by 7 bases and J by 6 bases, with 17 bases of the junction left unmatched. The CDR3 has 15 amino acids. Germline assignment: CDR1 SQVTM and CDR2 ANQGSEA. This chain's CDR3 is CSAILNGRDRNGYTF. Here the CDR3 DNA reads TGCAGCGCTATCCTCAACGGCCGGGACAGAAATGGCTACACCTTC.

The rearrangement joins TRBV7-6 to TRBJ2-2; either TRBD1 or TRBD2 may supply D (5 bases each). Between the trimmed V and J ends, which lost 5 bases and 4 bases, there was a span of 20 bases. CDR3 size: 17 residues. CDR1 SGHVS and CDR2 FNYEAQ come from the germline V gene. CDR3 region: CASSARPGTAATGELFF. The CDR3 nucleotides read TGTGCCAGCAGCGCCCGGCCCGGGACGGCAGCCACCGGGGAGCTGTTTTTT.